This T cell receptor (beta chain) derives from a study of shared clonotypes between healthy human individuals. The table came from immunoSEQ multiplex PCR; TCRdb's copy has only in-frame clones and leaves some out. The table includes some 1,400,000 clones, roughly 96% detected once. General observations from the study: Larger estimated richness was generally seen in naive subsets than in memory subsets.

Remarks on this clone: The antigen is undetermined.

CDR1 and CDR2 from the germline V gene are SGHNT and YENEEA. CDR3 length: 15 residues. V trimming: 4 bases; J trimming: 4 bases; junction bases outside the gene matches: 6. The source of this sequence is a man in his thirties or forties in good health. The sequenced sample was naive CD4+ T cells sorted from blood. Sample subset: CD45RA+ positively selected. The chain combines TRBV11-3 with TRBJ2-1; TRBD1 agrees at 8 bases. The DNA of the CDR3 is TGTGCCAGCAGCTCCGGACAGGGATTTTACAATGAGCAGTTCTTC. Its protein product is CASSSGQGFYNEQFF. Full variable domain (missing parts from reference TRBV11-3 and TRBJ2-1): EAGVVQSPRYKIIEKKQPVAFWCNPISGHNTLYWYLQNLGQGPELLIRYENEEAVDDSQLPKDRFSAERLKGVDSTLKIQPAELGDSAVYLCASSSGQGFYNEQFFGPGTRLTVL.